This T cell receptor (beta chain) was observed in a study of T cell repertoires in cytomegalovirus infection. One entry per CDR3 protein, called by TCRdb with MiXCR from the reads. The sample comprises hundreds of thousands of distinct CDR3 sequences, about 7% of which are singletons, and about 6% rests with the top ten. This clonotype was counted ten times or more. Trimming removed 5 bases from V and 6 bases from J; junction bases left unmatched: 12. Germline V gives CDR1 SEHNR, CDR2 FQNEAQ (reference sequence). This CDR3 has 16 amino acids. The chain employs TRBV7-9 and TRBJ2-1; 8 nucleotides line up with TRBD2. The sequence was collected from a human donor in good health (CMV status not recorded). Some clones in this sample may be carry-over from other donors' samples. The specimen was PBMCs. The CDR3 region has the DNA TGTGCCAGCAGCCCCCCGGGACTAGTGAGTTCCAATGAGCAGTTCTTC. Its protein product is CASSPPGLVSSNEQFF. Variable domain in full (rest from reference TRBV7-9 and TRBJ2-1): DTGVSQNPRHKITKRGQNVTFRCDPISEHNRLYWYRQTLGQGPEFLTYFQNEAQLEKSRLLSDRFSAERPKGSFSTLEIQRTEQGDSAMYLCASSPPGLVSSNEQFFGPGTRLTVL.